The 21 T cell receptor beta chains below all came from one sample that was sequenced in a study of glioma-infiltrating T cells. The iRepertoire nested amplicon-rescue multiplex PCR amplified TCR alpha and beta CDR3s from RNA. Using its own MiXCR run on the multiplex PCR reads, TCRdb lists one record per CDR3 protein. The table records approximately 120,000 distinct CDR3 sequences, approximately 25% of them present only once. The sequencing input was glioma tissue, nonneoplastic brain tissue, or PBMCs (not recorded which). Receptor source: a human donor with low-grade glioma or glioblastoma, undergoing nonglioma brain surgery, or in good health (not recorded which).

For this clonotype: This sequence may be a read error, since a much larger clone differs from it by one base. This chain uses TRBV11-1 with TRBJ2-5, with D possibly matching TRBD1 (5 bases). Trimming cost V 4 bases and J 0 bases, with 6 bases left between them. The V gene's germline CDR1 is SGHAT and CDR2 FQDESV (reference sequence). The length of the CDR3 is 13 residues. The CDR3 DNA follows: TGTGCCAGCAGCTACAGGAACCAAGAGACCCAGTACTTC. Translated: CASSYRNQETQYF.

The gene calls are TRBV11-1 and TRBJ2-7, with D unclear. Germline lookup yields CDR1 SGHAT and CDR2 FQDESV (reference sequence). V lost 5 bases and J 3 bases, leaving 11 bases between the germline ends. CDR3 length equals 13 residues. The CDR3 loop is CASSRPTVYEQYF. CDR3 in DNA: TGTGCCAGCAGCCGCCCGACGGTCTACGAGCAGTACTTC.

With regard to this clonotype: A read error may explain this, as a much larger clone is one base away. This sequence joins TRBV4-2 and TRBJ2-3; the match to TRBD1 covers 9 bases. The ends lost 5 bases at V and 2 bases at J; junction bases unmatched: 8. Germline lookup yields CDR1 LGHNA and CDR2 YNFKEQ. The CDR3 has 16 amino acids. CDR3 DNA: TGTGCCAGCAGCTTAGAGAGACAGGGGGTCACAGATACGCAGTATTTT. Protein sequence: CASSLERQGVTDTQYF.

The table lists this clonotype with many counts. The V gene is TRBV20-1, the J gene TRBJ2-3, with TRBD2 matching over 7 bases. The CDR3 has 15 amino acids. CDR1 and CDR2 from the germline V gene are DFQATT and SNEGSKA (reference sequence). V was pared by 5 bases and J by 2 bases, with 10 bases of the junction left unmatched. Here the CDR3 reads CSAQGALAVTDTQYF. DNA for the CDR3: TGCAGTGCTCAGGGCGCCCTAGCGGTCACAGATACGCAGTATTTT.

This clonotype has ten or more counts. The chain has TRBV7-8 and TRBJ2-7; D not certain. Trimming took off 5 bases at V and 3 bases at J, with 14 bases between the two ends. Germline V gene lookup returns CDR1 SGHVS and CDR2 FQNEAQ. The CDR3 is 14 amino acids. The CDR3 reads CASSPIRLRYEQYF. CDR3 in DNA: TGTGCCAGCAGCCCTATTAGATTACGCTACGAGCAGTACTTC.

As regards this clonotype: This may stem from a read error, because a much larger clone lies one nucleotide away. The J gene is TRBJ2-3, the V gene TRBV6-1; 11 nucleotides match TRBD2. Trimming at V came to 5 bases and at J to 8 bases, leaving 9 bases not matched to a gene. This CDR3 has 15 residues. Germline lookup yields CDR1 MNHNS and CDR2 SASEGT. CDR3 protein: CASSTSGSGAGTQYF. In DNA form, the CDR3 reads TGTGCCAGCAGTACTAGCGGGAGCGGGGCAGGTACGCAGTATTTT.

This chain links TRBV29-1 with TRBJ2-2; D perhaps matches TRBD2 (5 bases). V was trimmed by 7 bases and J by 6 bases, leaving 15 bases between them. CDR1 SQVTM and CDR2 ANQGSEA come from the germline V gene. CDR3 length: 13 amino acids. Here the CDR3 reads CSAQPPSSGELFF. CDR3 nucleotides: TGCAGCGCCCAACCCCCTAGCTCCGGGGAGCTGTTTTTT.

The J gene is TRBJ2-3, the V gene TRBV29-1, with 8 bases aligning to TRBD1. Per germline, CDR1 SQVTM and CDR2 ANQGSEA. The CDR3 runs 13 residues. V shed 8 bases and J 0 bases; nucleotides not matched to a gene: 4. CDR3 DNA: TGCAGCTTCGACAGGGGTAGCACAGATACGCAGTATTTT. It encodes CSFDRGSTDTQYF.

This clonotype was recorded at least ten times. V is TRBV28 and J is TRBJ1-2; maybe TRBD1 (6 bases). CDR3 length equals 15 residues. The germline gives CDR1 MDHEN, CDR2 SYDVKM. V lost 1 base and J 2 bases, leaving 11 bases between the germline ends. As DNA, the CDR3 is TGTGCCAGCAGTTTATCAGGGACAACGAACTATGGCTACACCTTC. Protein: CASSLSGTTNYGYTF.

V usage is TRBV11-1 and J usage is TRBJ2-1, with D uncertain. The CDR3 is 16 residues long. V lost 7 bases and J 0 bases, leaving 16 bases between the germline ends. Germline V lookup: CDR1 SGHAT, CDR2 FQDESV (reference sequence). Here the CDR3 DNA reads TGTGCCAGCACTCCTCGGGTAGCCGTCTCCTACAATGAGCAGTTCTTC. The encoded protein is CASTPRVAVSYNEQFF. The full variable domain, in which reference TRBV11-1 and TRBJ2-1 provide the parts outside the CDR3, is EAEVAQSPRYKITEKSQAVAFWCDPISGHATLYWYRQILGQGPELLVQFQDESVVDDSQLPKDRFSAERLKGVDSTLKIQPAELGDSAMYLCASTPRVAVSYNEQFFGPGTRLTVL.

Points on this clonotype: A read error is possible here, since a much larger clone lies one base away. This rearrangement joins TRBV20-1 to TRBJ2-1; 11 positions match TRBD2. Per germline, CDR1 DFQATT and CDR2 SNEGSKA (reference sequence). The CDR3 length is 15 residues. This chain's CDR3 is CSAAEGTSGYNAQFF. The CDR3 DNA reads TGCAGTGCTGCTGAAGGGACTAGCGGTTACAATGCGCAGTTCTTC.

This clonotype was counted at least ten times. The CDR3 bases are TGCAGCGTTGCCAGGGGGCTGTACGAGCAGTACTTC. Encoded protein: CSVARGLYEQYF. J is TRBJ2-7 and V is TRBV29-1; 8 bases map to TRBD1. CDR1 and CDR2 (germline): SQVTM, ANQGSEA. Trimming at V came to 4 bases and at J to 4 bases, leaving 3 bases not matched to a gene. The CDR3 contains 12 residues.

This clonotype was seen ten or more times. This rearrangement joins TRBV7-2 to TRBJ1-1; D gene unclear. V lost 2 bases to trimming and J lost 4 bases, with 5 bases between them. CDR3 length: 12 residues. Germline loops: CDR1 SGHTA, CDR2 FQGNSA. For the CDR3, the DNA is TGTGCCAGCAGCTTACGAGCCACTGAAGCTTTCTTT. It specifies CASSLRATEAFF. Filled out from reference TRBV7-2 and TRBJ1-1, the complete variable domain reads GAGVSQSPSNKVTEKGKDVELRCDPISGHTALYWYRQSLGQGLEFLIYFQGNSAPDKSGLPSDRFSAERTGGSVSTLTIQRTQQEDSAVYLCASSLRATEAFFGQGTRLTVV.

This clonotype occurred many times. The chain employs TRBV29-1 and TRBJ1-2; D may be TRBD1 (6 bases). The CDR3 is 13 amino acids. CDR1 and CDR2 (germline): SQVTM, ANQGSEA. Trimming removed 6 bases at V and 4 bases at J, with 15 bases between. The CDR3 DNA is TGCAGCGTCCAACCGGGACAAGGCTATGGCTACACCTTC. Its translation is CSVQPGQGYGYTF.

With respect to this clonotype: One end of the junction varies from germline; a read error may be responsible. The rearrangement joins TRBV7-9 to TRBJ1-1; D unclear. There are 11 residues in the CDR3. The V gene's germline CDR1 is SEHNR and CDR2 FQNEAQ (reference sequence). CDR3 loop: CARSFDEKAFF. For the CDR3, the DNA is TGTGCCAGAAGCTTTGACGAAAAAGCTTTCTTT.

This clonotype is judged medium-sized (0.01 to 0.1%). The rearrangement uses TRBV20-1 and TRBJ1-2; D may be TRBD1 (6 bases). The CDR3 length is 12 residues. V was pared by 8 bases and J by 4 bases, with 14 bases between. The germline V gene encodes CDR1 DFQATT and CDR2 SNEGSKA (reference sequence). CDR3 sequence: CSYVGDTYGYTF. The CDR3 DNA sequence: TGCAGTTACGTCGGGGACACCTATGGCTACACCTTC.

The genes are TRBV12-3 or TRBV12-4 and TRBJ2-3; TRBD1 agrees at 8 bases. This CDR3 is built from 16 residues. The junction had 8 bases not matched to a gene; V was cut back by 4 bases and J by 2 bases. CDR3 DNA: TGTGCCAGCAGTTCCAAGACAGGGGCTTTCACAGATACGCAGTATTTT. Amino acid sequence: CASSSKTGAFTDTQYF.

The rearrangement uses TRBV4-3 and TRBJ1-3; no reliable D call. The CDR3 length is 15 residues. V lost 0 bases, J lost 2 bases, and 8 bases lay in between. Germline CDR1 LGHNA, CDR2 YSLEER. The DNA of the CDR3 is TGCGCCAGCAGCCAAGATCACTCGGCTGGAAACACCATATATTTT. Protein: CASSQDHSAGNTIYF.

The table lists this clonotype with many counts. The CDR3 bases are TGCGCCAGCAGCCAAGATAGGGCTTCACCGAATCAGCCCCAGCATTTT. Protein sequence: CASSQDRASPNQPQHF. The V and J genes are TRBV4-3 and TRBJ1-5, with D uncertain. This CDR3 region has 16 residues. The V gene lost 0 bases and the J gene lost 4 bases, with 13 bases spanning the gap. From germline, CDR1 is LGHNA and CDR2 YSLEER.

This clonotype showed up many times. The V call is TRBV7-2, the J call TRBJ2-2; the match to TRBD2 covers 8 bases. J lost 3 bases, V lost 6 bases, and 9 bases had no gene match. This CDR3 comprises 16 residues. CDR1 is SGHTA, CDR2 FQGNSA, per germline. The CDR3 here is CASSITRGGDTGELFF. The CDR3 DNA reads as TGTGCCAGCAGTATTACACGGGGGGGGGACACCGGGGAGCTGTTTTTT. The whole variable domain, remainder taken from reference TRBV7-2 and TRBJ2-2, is GAGVSQSPSNKVTEKGKDVELRCDPISGHTALYWYRQSLGQGLEFLIYFQGNSAPDKSGLPSDRFSAERTGGSVSTLTIQRTQQEDSAVYLCASSITRGGDTGELFFGEGSRLTVL.

This clonotype occurred many times. In DNA form, the CDR3 reads TGCAGTGCGTCTGGGACTAGCGGGAGTCGGAGTGAGCAGTTCTTC. Protein sequence: CSASGTSGSRSEQFF. The chain joins TRBV20-1 to TRBJ2-1, with TRBD2 identical over 14 bases. The CDR3 has 15 residues. Germline loops: CDR1 DFQATT, CDR2 SNEGSKA (reference sequence). The V segment lost 6 bases and the J segment 9 bases; nucleotides outside the gene matches: 10.